One sample yielded the 22 T cell receptor beta chains listed below, sequenced in a study of molecular identifiers for immune sequencing clone quantification. MiXCR, applied by TCRdb to the PCR reads, yields one record per CDR3 protein. The sample contains about 640,000 distinct CDR3 sequences, just under 20% of which appear only once. Sequencing was performed on naive CD8+ T cells from blood, with Jurkat cell RNA spiked in. Subset defined: FACS-sorted CD8+CD4-CCR7+CD45RA+ naive T cells. The receptors were gathered from a human donor in good health. Some libraries in this study had Jurkat cell RNA spiked in.

This clonotype was seen many times. This chain joins TRBV27 and TRBJ2-1; 15 nucleotides line up with TRBD2. The CDR3 length is 18 residues. Germline V gives CDR1 MNHEY, CDR2 SMNVEV (reference sequence). J lost 5 bases, V lost 7 bases, and 12 bases had no gene match. CDR3 sequence reads: CASTEIMGLAGGHNEQFF. For the CDR3, the DNA is TGTGCCAGCACCGAAATAATGGGACTAGCGGGAGGCCACAATGAGCAGTTCTTC.

This clonotype was counted at least ten times. The V and J genes are TRBV7-9 and TRBJ1-1; no reliable D call. Between the trimmed V and J ends, which lost 2 bases and 3 bases, there was a span of 22 bases. CDR1 is SEHNR and CDR2 is FQNEAQ in the germline V gene (reference sequence). The CDR3 spans 18 residues. CDR3 region: CASSLSPTVGLSDTEAFF. Written as DNA, the CDR3 is TGTGCCAGCAGCTTATCCCCGACCGTAGGGTTATCGGACACTGAAGCTTTCTTT.

This clonotype has a count of ten or more. V and J are TRBV3-1 and TRBJ1-2; D not certain. This CDR3 is built from 16 residues. Trimming shortened V by 4 bases and J by 6 bases, and 21 bases separated the two germline ends. The germline V gene has CDR1 LGHDT and CDR2 YNNKEL (reference sequence). This CDR3 reads CASSPAADPLPHGYTF. The CDR3 DNA sequence: TGTGCCAGCAGCCCAGCGGCGGACCCTTTGCCTCATGGCTACACCTTC.

The sample holds a few counts of this clonotype. J is TRBJ2-7 and V is TRBV12-3 or TRBV12-4, with D hard to call. The length of the CDR3 is 12 residues. Between the trimmed V and J ends, which lost 11 bases and 1 base, there was a span of 12 bases. CDR3 bases: TGTGCCTGCACCGATAGTTCCTACGAGCAGTACTTC. Amino acids: CACTDSSYEQYF.

This clonotype was picked up many times. The chain combines TRBV6-5 with TRBJ1-1; D gene uncertain. CDR1 and CDR2 from the germline V gene are MNHEY and SVGAGI. With 3 bases removed from V and 0 bases from J, the gap between germline ends came to 5 bases. The CDR3 has 13 residues. The CDR3 here is CASSYSVNTEAFF. The CDR3 region has the DNA TGTGCCAGCAGTTATAGCGTGAACACTGAAGCTTTCTTT.

This clonotype was seen ten or more times. The chain links TRBV7-9 to TRBJ1-5; D gene unclear. Germline V gene data show CDR1 as SEHNR and CDR2 as FQNEAQ (reference sequence). With 1 base removed from V and 6 bases from J, the gap between germline ends came to 16 bases. The CDR3 loop spans 16 amino acids. This chain's CDR3 is CASSLGSTGSAQPQHF. CDR3 bases: TGTGCCAGCAGCTTAGGTTCTACGGGGTCTGCTCAGCCCCAGCATTTT.

The table lists this clonotype with a few counts. The chain recombines TRBV21-1 with TRBJ2-7. TRBV21-1 is assigned pseudogene status. The CDR3 is 12 residues long. The CDR3 sequence: CASSKFISEQYF. The CDR3 nucleotides read TGTGCCAGCAGCAAATTCATTAGCGAGCAGTACTTC.

In its sample, this clonotype was seen many times. The chain uses TRBV21-1 and TRBJ2-1; the table's TRBD1 call for D was not verified on the DNA. TRBV21-1 corresponds to a pseudogene. This CDR3 contains 13 residues. The CDR3 sequence: CASSFLGAHGEFF. In DNA, the CDR3 is TGTGCCAGCAGCTTCTTAGGAGCACACGGGGAGTTCTTC.

Of note for this clonotype: A much larger clone lies a single base off, so this may be a read error. This rearrangement joins TRBV7-3 to TRBJ2-5; 9 nucleotides match TRBD1. V dropped 4 bases and J dropped 5; count of bases not matched to a gene: 11. The germline gives CDR1 SGHTA, CDR2 FQGTGA. The CDR3 is 16 amino acids. As DNA, the CDR3 is TGTGCCAGCAGCTCCGACCGGGACAGGGCTCGGGAGACCCAGTACTTC. As protein: CASSSDRDRARETQYF.

This clonotype was seen at least ten times. This chain uses TRBV7-2 with TRBJ2-6; tentatively, D is TRBD2 (6 bases). Germline V gene sequence: CDR1 SGHTA, CDR2 FQGNSA. The CDR3 is made up of 19 amino acids. V gave up 0 bases and J gave up 2 bases, with 17 bases separating them. CDR3: CASSLAPTGVPAGANVLTF. DNA for the CDR3: TGTGCCAGCAGCTTAGCGCCCACGGGGGTCCCCGCTGGGGCCAACGTCCTGACTTTC.

On this clonotype: A much larger clone differs from this one at a single base, so this may be a read error. CDR3 residues: CAGSLPFPDTQYF. CDR3 DNA sequence: TGTGCCGGTAGTCTCCCGTTCCCAGATACGCAGTATTTT. The chain recombines TRBV19 with TRBJ2-3; D gene ambiguous. The CDR3 totals 13 residues. Germline assignment: CDR1 LNHDA and CDR2 SQIVND (reference sequence).

At least ten counts were recorded for this clonotype. The J gene is TRBJ1-5, the V gene TRBV19; no firm D call. The ends were cut back, 5 bases at V and 7 bases at J, with 12 bases in the middle. This CDR3 comprises 13 residues. Germline-derived CDR1 and CDR2 are LNHDA and SQIVND (reference sequence). The CDR3 DNA follows: TGTGCCAGTAGTGTCACGGGGATCCAGCCCCAGCATTTT. Translating gives CASSVTGIQPQHF.

This clonotype was observed many times. V is TRBV6-2 or TRBV6-3 and J is TRBJ2-3; the D is unclear. The V gene lost 8 bases and the J gene lost 0 bases, with 15 bases spanning the gap. This CDR3 is built from 15 residues. Germline V lookup: CDR1 MNHEY, CDR2 SVGEGT. Written as DNA, the CDR3 is TGTGCCAGCTCGGAAGTGTCTCTTAGCACAGATACGCAGTATTTT. This gives the protein CASSEVSLSTDTQYF.

This clonotype showed up many times. The V gene is TRBV20-1, the J gene TRBJ2-7; 10 bases map to TRBD1. V gave up 5 bases and J gave up 4 bases; unmatched junction bases: 2. Germline-derived CDR1 and CDR2 are DFQATT and SNEGSKA (reference sequence). The CDR3 extends over 12 amino acids. The CDR3 spells CSAWDRGYEQYF. CDR3 coding DNA: TGCAGTGCTTGGGACAGGGGTTACGAGCAGTACTTC.

This clonotype has a count of ten or more. J is TRBJ2-1 and V is TRBV7-9, with 11 bases that match TRBD1. V lost 5 bases to trimming and J lost 16 bases; unmatched junction nucleotides: 16. The CDR3 loop spans 15 amino acids. CDR1 SEHNR and CDR2 FQNEAQ come from the germline V gene (reference sequence). The CDR3 here is CASSPERTGGTASFF. The CDR3 DNA is TGTGCCAGCAGCCCGGAAAGGACAGGGGGCACCGCTTCTTTCTTC.

This clonotype was recorded at least ten times. J is TRBJ2-3 and V is TRBV28, with D possibly matching TRBD2 (5 bases). CDR1 is MDHEN, CDR2 SYDVKM, per germline. The V and J ends lost 5 bases and 3 bases respectively, with 18 bases between them. The CDR3 is 16 amino acids. The CDR3 bases are TGTGCCAGCAGTGATTCTCGGGGATGGGCTACAGATACGCAGTATTTT. It codes for CASSDSRGWATDTQYF. Combining the CDR3 with reference TRBV28 and TRBJ2-3 gives the whole variable domain DVKVTQSSRYLVKRTGEKVFLECVQDMDHENMFWYRQDPGLGLRLIYFSYDVKMKEKGDIPEGYSVSREKKERFSLILESASTNQTSMYLCASSDSRGWATDTQYFGPGTRLTVL.

This clonotype was counted many times. The chain carries TRBV12-5 and TRBJ2-5; possibly TRBD2 for D (6 bases). Trimming pared 4 bases from V and 2 bases from J, leaving 17 bases between. The CDR3 spans 16 residues. Germline V gene data show CDR1 as LGHNT and CDR2 as FRNRAP. In DNA form, the CDR3 reads TGTGCTAGTGGTTCGCTAGAGGCGGGGATACAAGAGACCCAGTACTTC. This gives the protein CASGSLEAGIQETQYF.

There are many counts of this clonotype. The chain is built from TRBV5-5 and TRBJ2-5; D remains ambiguous. The V gene lost 4 bases and the J gene lost 5 bases, with 21 bases spanning the gap. Germline V gene lookup returns CDR1 SGHKS and CDR2 YYEKEE (reference sequence). CDR3 length: 16 amino acids. The CDR3 sequence is CASSDPTGGPSETQYF. CDR3 sequence (DNA): TGTGCCAGCAGCGATCCAACCGGCGGCCCCAGCGAGACCCAGTACTTC.

The chain recombines TRBV10-1 with TRBJ2-3; D unresolved. The germline V gene encodes CDR1 WNHNN and CDR2 SYGVQD (reference sequence). There are 15 residues in the CDR3. V was trimmed by 0 bases and J by 6 bases, leaving 13 bases between them. In nucleotides, the CDR3 is TGCGCCAGCAGTGAGTCGCGGCTGTCACACGATACGCAGTATTTT. Residues: CASSESRLSHDTQYF.

The table lists this clonotype with a few counts. The J gene is TRBJ2-1, the V gene TRBV7-9; 10 bases map to TRBD2. Germline lookup yields CDR1 SEHNR and CDR2 FQNEAQ (reference sequence). V gave up 5 bases and J gave up 1 base; unmatched junction bases: 5. This CDR3 spans 16 amino acids. CDR3 sequence reads: CASSLRLAGSYNEQFF. DNA for the CDR3: TGTGCCAGCAGCCTCAGACTAGCGGGTTCCTACAATGAGCAGTTCTTC.

With regard to this clonotype: The CDR3 ends on some other residue instead of the conserved phenylalanine or tryptophan, so this is likely a read error. The V call is TRBV6-5, the J call TRBJ2-1, with TRBD2 matching over 9 bases. V was pared by 3 bases and J by 5 bases, with 11 bases of the junction left unmatched. Germline CDR1 reads MNHEY; CDR2 reads SVGAGI. This CDR3 has 17 residues. CDR3 residues: CASSYGAGGPLNNEQFS. The CDR3, as DNA: TGTGCCAGCAGTTATGGGGCGGGAGGGCCATTAAACAATGAGCAGTTCTCC.

Turning to this clonotype: This may be a read error, as it is one base from a much larger clone. The chain uses TRBV27 and TRBJ1-5; D gene ambiguous. The CDR3 has 13 residues. Germline V gene data show CDR1 as MNHEY and CDR2 as SMNVEV (reference sequence). CDR3 coding DNA: TGTGCCGGCAGTTTATTCAGAAATCAGCCCCAGCATTTT. It encodes CAGSLFRNQPQHF.